The T cell receptor (beta chain) under discussion was sequenced for a study of identical twins. TCRdb called the 5' RACE reads again in MiXCR, with one record for every CDR3 protein. The sample has about 730,000 distinct CDR3 sequences; approximately 22% are singletons. The CDR3 is 15 residues long. The V gene end was trimmed by 1 base and the J gene end by 4 bases; junction bases not matched to a gene: 4. Germline lookup yields CDR1 DFQATT and CDR2 SNEGSKA (reference sequence). The donor group consisted entirely of healthy Caucasians. The table lists this clonotype with a few counts. The data also belong to a second study, concerning T cells expressing NK-cell markers. From that second work: One of the eight sequenced donors was seronegative, whereas the other seven were HCMV-seropositive.

The receptor was isolated from a woman under 30 in good health. The sequencing input was PBMCs. The chain has TRBV20-1 and TRBJ2-5, with 12 bases identical to TRBD1. DNA of the CDR3: TGCAGTGCTAGAGGGGGACAGGGGGCTATAGAGACCCAGTACTTC. Protein: CSARGGQGAIETQYF.